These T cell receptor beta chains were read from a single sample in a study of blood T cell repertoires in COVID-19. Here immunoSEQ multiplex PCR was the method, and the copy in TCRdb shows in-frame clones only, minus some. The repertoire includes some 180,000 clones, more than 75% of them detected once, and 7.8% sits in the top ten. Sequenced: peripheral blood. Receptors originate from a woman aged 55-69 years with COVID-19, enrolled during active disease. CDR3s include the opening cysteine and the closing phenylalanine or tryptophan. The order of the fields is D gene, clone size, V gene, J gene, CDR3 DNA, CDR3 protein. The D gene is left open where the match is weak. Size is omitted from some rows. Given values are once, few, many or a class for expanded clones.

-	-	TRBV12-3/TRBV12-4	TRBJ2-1	TGTGCCAGCTCCGGGGGCTACAATGAGCAGTTCTTC	CASSGGYNEQFF
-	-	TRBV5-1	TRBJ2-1	TGCGCCAGCAGCTTGCGGGATGAGCAGTTCTTC	CASSLRDEQFF
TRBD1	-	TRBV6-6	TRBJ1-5	TGTGCCAGCAGCACCGGGACAGGGGGCGGCAATCAGCCCCAGCATTTT	CASSTGTGGGNQPQHF
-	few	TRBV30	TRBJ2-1	TGTGCCTGGAGTGCCCAATTAGCGAATGAGCAGTTCTTC	CAWSAQLANEQFF
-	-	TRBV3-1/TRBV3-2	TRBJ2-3	TGTGCCAGCAGCCAAGAGGGGCCCCGGAGATACGCGGACCGAAGAGATACGCAGTATTTT	CASSQEGPRRYADRRDTQYF
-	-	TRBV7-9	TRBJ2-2	TGTGCCAGCAGCCCCGGGGAGAAGGACACCGGGGAGCTGTTTTTT	CASSPGEKDTGELFF
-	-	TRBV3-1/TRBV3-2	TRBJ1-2	TGTGCCAGCAGCCAAGGGTCTCTCGACTTGTACTTC	CASSQGSLDLYF
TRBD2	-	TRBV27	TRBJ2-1	TGTGCCAGCAGTTTATTAAGCGGGAGGTCCTACAATGAGCAGTTCTTC	CASSLLSGRSYNEQFF
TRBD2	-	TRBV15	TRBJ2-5	TGTGCCACCAGAGGGGGACTAGCGGGGCAAGAGACCCAGTACTTC	CATRGGLAGQETQYF
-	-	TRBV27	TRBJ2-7	TGTGCCAGCAGTTTGTCCAGCGTCTCCTACGAGCAGTACTTC	CASSLSSVSYEQYF
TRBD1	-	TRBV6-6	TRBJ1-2	TGTGCCAGCAGTTACGTCGGCGGGACAGGGGGCCGGGGCTACACCTTC	CASSYVGGTGGRGYTF
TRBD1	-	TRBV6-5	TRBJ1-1	TGTGCCAGCAGTTACGTCGGACAGGGGGAAGCTTTCTTT	CASSYVGQGEAFF
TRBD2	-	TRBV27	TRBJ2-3	TGTGCCAGCAGTTTAAATAGCGGGGGGGCGGCAGATACGCAGTATTTT	CASSLNSGGAADTQYF
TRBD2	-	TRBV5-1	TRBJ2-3	TGCGCCAGCAGCTTGGATAGCGGGGAAGATACGCAGTATTTT	CASSLDSGEDTQYF
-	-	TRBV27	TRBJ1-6	TGTGCCAGCAGTTTCAGGGGCCTCGGAACCCTCCACTTT	CASSFRGLGTLHF
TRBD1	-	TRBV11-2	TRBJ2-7	TGTGCCAGCAGCGTGGGGACAGGGGGCTCCTACGAGCAGTACTTC	CASSVGTGGSYEQYF
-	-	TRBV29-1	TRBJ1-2	TGCAGCGTTCAGGAACCGGGCTACACCTTC	CSVQEPGYTF
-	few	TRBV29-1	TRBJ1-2	TGCAGCGTCGGCGGGGGGTATGGCTACACCTTC	CSVGGGYGYTF
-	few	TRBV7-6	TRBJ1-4	TGTGCCAGCAGCTTAGCAGGGAGTCCTAATGAAAAACTGTTTTTT	CASSLAGSPNEKLFF
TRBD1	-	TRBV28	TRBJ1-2	TGTGCCAGCAGTTCAGGGGACAGGGTGGATGGCTACACCTTC	CASSSGDRVDGYTF
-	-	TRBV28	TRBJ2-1	TGTGCCAGCAGTTTATCCCCAGCGGCCAATGAGCAGTTCTTC	CASSLSPAANEQFF
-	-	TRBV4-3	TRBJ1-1	TGCGCCAGCAGCCAGGGGGGTGTACGGGGGGACACTGAAGCTTTCTTT	CASSQGGVRGDTEAFF
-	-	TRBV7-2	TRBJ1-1	TGTGCCAGCAGCTTAGCGTTCGGGAACACTGAAGCTTTCTTT	CASSLAFGNTEAFF
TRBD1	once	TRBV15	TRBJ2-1	TGTGCCACCAGCAGGATGGGGGACAGGGGCTACAATGAGCAGTTCTTC	CATSRMGDRGYNEQFF
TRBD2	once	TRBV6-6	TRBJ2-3	TGTGCCAGCAGTTACTCGGGCGGGAGGGCCCCAGATACGCAGTATTTT	CASSYSGGRAPDTQYF
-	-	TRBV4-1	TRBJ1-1	TGCGCCAGCAGCCAAGATACGGACAGCTCGATGAACACTGAAGCTTTCTTT	CASSQDTDSSMNTEAFF
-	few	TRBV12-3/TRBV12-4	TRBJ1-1	TGTGCCAGCAGTTCAACGAGAGGTTCAGCTTTCTTT	CASSSTRGSAFF
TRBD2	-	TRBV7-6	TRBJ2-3	TGTGCCAGCAGCTCGGGGGGGGCTACGCAGTATTTT	CASSSGGATQYF
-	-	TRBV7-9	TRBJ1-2	TGTGCCAGCAGCTTAGGGCAGAGCAGGGTGTATGGCTACACCTTC	CASSLGQSRVYGYTF
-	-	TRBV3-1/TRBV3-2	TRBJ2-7	TGTGCCAGCAGCCAAACAGAGGACACCTCCTACGAGCAGTACTTC	CASSQTEDTSYEQYF
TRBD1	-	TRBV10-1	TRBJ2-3	TGCGCCAGCAGTGAGTCTTCGACAGGGACAAGCACAGATACGCAGTATTTT	CASSESSTGTSTDTQYF
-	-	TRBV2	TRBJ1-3	TGTGCCAGCAGTGAAAATCGGAGCCCTGGAAACACCATATATTTT	CASSENRSPGNTIYF
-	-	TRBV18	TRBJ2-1	TGTGCCAGCTCACCACTCCCTAGCTCCCCTGGGAATGAGCAGTTCTTC	CASSPLPSSPGNEQFF
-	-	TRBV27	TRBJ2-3	TGTGCCAGCAGTCAGACAGCAGCTAGCACAGATACGCAGTATTTT	CASSQTAASTDTQYF
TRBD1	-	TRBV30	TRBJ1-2	TGTGCCTGGAGTAGAGGACAGGCCCCGGGGGGCTACACCTTC	CAWSRGQAPGGYTF
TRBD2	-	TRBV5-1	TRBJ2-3	TGCGCCAGCAGCTGGACCGGGACTAGCGGAGATACGCAGTATTTT	CASSWTGTSGDTQYF
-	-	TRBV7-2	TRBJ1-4	TGTGCCAGCAGCTTAGATTCGGGAGGTGGAACTAATGAAAAACTGTTTTTT	CASSLDSGGGTNEKLFF
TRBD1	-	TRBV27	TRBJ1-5	TGTGCCAGCAGAACCGGGACAGGGGGCAATCAGCCCCAGCATTTT	CASRTGTGGNQPQHF
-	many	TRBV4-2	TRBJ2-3	TGTGCCAGCAGCCAAGAGTCACCTAGCGTCAGCACAGATACGCAGTATTTT	CASSQESPSVSTDTQYF
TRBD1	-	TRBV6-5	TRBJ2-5	TGTGCCAGCAGTTACGGACAGGACCAAGAGACCCAGTACTTC	CASSYGQDQETQYF
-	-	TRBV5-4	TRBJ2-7	TGTGCCAGCAGCTTGGTATCCTACGAGCAGTACTTC	CASSLVSYEQYF
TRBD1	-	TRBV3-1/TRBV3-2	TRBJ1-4	TGTGCCAGCAGCCAAAACAGGGGGAGTGAAAAACTGTTTTTT	CASSQNRGSEKLFF
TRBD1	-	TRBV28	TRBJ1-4	TGTGCCATTTCGGACAGGGGTCCTGAAAAACTGTTTTTT	CAISDRGPEKLFF
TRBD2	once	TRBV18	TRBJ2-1	TGTGCCAGCTCACCACTCCCTAGCGGTAACAATGAGCAGTTCTTC	CASSPLPSGNNEQFF
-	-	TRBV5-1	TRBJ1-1	TGCGCCAGCGGATTGACAGGCGGTATAATGAACACTGAAGCTTTCTTT	CASGLTGGIMNTEAFF
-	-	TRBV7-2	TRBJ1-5	TGTGCCAGCAGCTCCCCCGGGGGGGTTCCCATTCGCAATCAGCCCCAGCATTTT	CASSSPGGVPIRNQPQHF
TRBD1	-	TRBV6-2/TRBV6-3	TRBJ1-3	TGTGCCAGCAGTACAACCGGGACAGGGGTCGGAAACACCATATATTTT	CASSTTGTGVGNTIYF
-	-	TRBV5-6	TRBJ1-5	TGTGCCAGCAGCTTGCTTTCGCTCCCTAATAGTCAGCCCCAGCATTTT	CASSLLSLPNSQPQHF
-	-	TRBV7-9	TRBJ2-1	TGTGCCATTGAGAGACTAAGCTACAATGAGCAGTTCTTC	CAIERLSYNEQFF
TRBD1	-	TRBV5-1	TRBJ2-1	TGCGCCAGCAGCTTTGGGGACCCGGTTAGGACAGGGACGAATGAGCAGTTCTTC	CASSFGDPVRTGTNEQFF